Listed here are 21 T cell receptor beta chains from one sample, sequenced in a study of patients and donors after allogeneic stem cell transplantation. In TCRdb, the RT-PCR reads were re-called with MiXCR into one record per CDR3 protein. The table has hundreds of thousands of distinct CDR3 sequences, 14% seen once. The sequenced sample was blood, either unsorted or a sorted T cell fraction (not recorded which). Source of these receptors: a human donor who was either an allogeneic HSCT recipient or a stem cell or donor lymphocyte infusion donor (not recorded which). It is not recorded whose cells these are; they may come from a transplant donor.

The chain has TRBV24-1 and TRBJ2-3; possible D gene TRBD2, 5 bases. Germline-derived CDR1 and CDR2 are KGHDR and SFDVKD. The CDR3 runs 14 residues. The ends were cut back, 7 bases at V and 0 bases at J, with 10 bases in the middle. The DNA of the CDR3 is TGTGCCACCAGCCCGCGGGCTAGCACAGATACGCAGTATTTT. Its translation is CATSPRASTDTQYF.

This clonotype came up many times. The chain is built from TRBV12-3 or TRBV12-4 and TRBJ2-7; 8 nucleotides align to TRBD1. CDR3 length: 15 residues. Losses at the gene ends were 8 bases for V and 3 bases for J; bases not matched to a gene: 12. The CDR3 sequence: CASPGGRGHDYEQYF. The CDR3 DNA reads as TGTGCCAGCCCAGGGGGCAGGGGGCACGACTACGAGCAGTACTTC.

CDR3 residues: CASSGQGQIAGPQHF. DNA for the CDR3: TGTGCCAGCAGCGGACAGGGGCAGATAGCAGGGCCCCAGCATTTT. The chain recombines TRBV12-3 or TRBV12-4 with TRBJ1-5; 9 bases fit TRBD1. Trimming at V came to 6 bases and at J to 9 bases, leaving 12 bases not matched to a gene. The CDR3 extends over 15 amino acids.

Ten or more counts support this clonotype. V is TRBV7-9 and J is TRBJ1-1, with 7 bases identical to TRBD1. The trim removed 5 bases at V and 3 bases at J, leaving 9 bases unmatched. CDR3 length equals 15 residues. Germline V lookup: CDR1 SEHNR, CDR2 FQNEAQ (reference sequence). Here the CDR3 reads CASSTNRQGDTEAFF. The CDR3 coding sequence is TGTGCCAGCAGCACCAACAGACAGGGTGACACTGAAGCTTTCTTT.

At least ten counts were recorded for this clonotype. The J gene is TRBJ2-7, the V gene TRBV12-3 or TRBV12-4; the D gene could be TRBD1 or TRBD2 (5 bases each). Trimming removed 7 bases from V and 3 bases from J, with 16 bases in between. CDR3 size: 14 residues. Here the CDR3 reads CASTLGGGFYEQYF. The CDR3 DNA follows: TGTGCCAGCACCCTTGGTGGGGGATTCTACGAGCAGTACTTC.

The gene calls are TRBV5-4 and TRBJ2-7; unclear D gene. V was pared by 1 base and J by 5 bases, with 4 bases between. The CDR3 consists of 11 residues. Germline V lookup: CDR1 SGHNT, CDR2 YYREEE (reference sequence). CDR3 nucleotide sequence: TGTGCCAGCAGCTTGAGCGACGAGCAGTACTTC. Translation: CASSLSDEQYF.

V is TRBV2 and J is TRBJ1-2; the match to TRBD1 covers 8 bases. V shed 4 bases and J 1 base; nucleotides not matched to a gene: 2. Germline CDR1 is SNHLY and CDR2 is FYNNEI. The CDR3 is 14 residues long. The CDR3 coding sequence is TGTGCCAGCAGTGGACAGGGGTTTAACTATGGCTACACCTTC. It translates to CASSGQGFNYGYTF.

This chain uses TRBV12-3 or TRBV12-4 with TRBJ1-1; D ambiguous. Trimming left V 8 bases short and J 3 bases short, with 7 bases between. This CDR3 is 11 amino acids long. The CDR3 here is CASGVDTEAFF. CDR3 DNA sequence: TGTGCCAGCGGAGTAGACACTGAAGCTTTCTTT.

The V gene is TRBV6-1, the J gene TRBJ1-4; tentative D call: TRBD1 (6 bases). Germline V lookup: CDR1 MNHNS, CDR2 SASEGT. The CDR3 covers 16 residues. Trimming removed 6 bases from V and 7 bases from J, with 21 bases in between. The CDR3, as DNA: TGTGCCAGCAGCTTTCCAGACCGGGGGCGAGGTGAAAAACTGTTTTTT. This codes for CASSFPDRGRGEKLFF.

V and J are TRBV20-1 and TRBJ2-5, with TRBD2 matching over 14 bases. V was clipped by 5 bases and J by 4 bases; unmatched bases: 0. Germline V lookup: CDR1 DFQATT, CDR2 SNEGSKA (reference sequence). This CDR3 has 13 amino acids. The CDR3 DNA is TGCAGTGCTGGGACTAGCGGGAGAGAGACCCAGTACTTC. This encodes CSAGTSGRETQYF.

The chain carries TRBV5-1 and TRBJ1-1, with unresolved D. CDR1 and CDR2 from the germline V gene are SGHRS and YFSETQ. Trimming shortened V by 1 base and J by 8 bases, and 9 bases separated the two germline ends. The length of the CDR3 is 12 residues. Here the CDR3 reads CASSLRGIEAFF. CDR3 nucleotide sequence: TGCGCCAGCAGCTTGCGGGGAATCGAAGCTTTCTTT.

This clonotype was seen a few times. V is TRBV2 and J is TRBJ2-7, with D possibly TRBD1 on 6 matching bases. The CDR3 has 13 residues. Trimming removed 8 bases at V and 7 bases at J, with 18 bases between. From germline, CDR1 is SNHLY and CDR2 FYNNEI. CDR3 sequence (DNA): TGTGCCAGCTGCCTCGAGGGGGTTCGGGAGCAGTACTTC. This codes for CASCLEGVREQYF.

A few counts support this clonotype. The V and J genes are TRBV19 and TRBJ2-7; perhaps TRBD1 as D (6 bases). CDR1 LNHDA and CDR2 SQIVND come from the germline V gene (reference sequence). V lost 0 bases and J 1 base, leaving 10 bases between the germline ends. CDR3 size: 15 residues. The CDR3, as DNA: TGTGCCAGTAGTATAGATGAGGACAGTTCCTACGAGCAGTACTTC. This gives the protein CASSIDEDSSYEQYF.

In this sample, this clonotype turned up a few times. The V call is TRBV4-2, the J call TRBJ2-1; 10 nucleotides line up with TRBD2. The CDR3 is 15 residues long. The V and J ends lost 4 bases and 4 bases, in that order; junction bases with no gene match: 4. Per the germline V gene, CDR1 is LGHNA and CDR2 is YNFKEQ. The CDR3 sequence is CASSPSGSNYNEQFF. CDR3 DNA sequence: TGTGCCAGCAGCCCTAGCGGGAGTAATTACAATGAGCAGTTCTTC.

This clonotype was picked up a small number of times. This chain connects TRBV3-1 to TRBJ2-4; D is possibly TRBD1 (5 bases). CDR1 and CDR2 (germline): LGHDT, YNNKEL (reference sequence). The length of the CDR3 is 17 residues. Trimming removed 2 bases from V and 0 bases from J, with 14 bases in between. The chain's CDR3 is CASSQTPGRLAKNIQYF. CDR3 in DNA: TGTGCCAGCAGCCAAACCCCAGGGCGGCTAGCCAAAAACATTCAGTACTTC.

Ten or more counts support this clonotype. This rearrangement joins TRBV28 to TRBJ2-7; D ambiguous. Trimming stripped 4 bases from V and 3 bases from J, with 13 bases between. This CDR3 is built from 14 residues. Germline-derived CDR1 and CDR2 are MDHEN and SYDVKM. The CDR3 loop reads CASSSARQSYEQYF. CDR3 bases: TGTGCCAGCAGTTCTGCCCGGCAAAGCTACGAGCAGTACTTC.

This chain joins TRBV16 and TRBJ2-4; D remains unclear. The CDR3 length is 15 residues. Germline V gene sequence: CDR1 KGHSY, CDR2 FQNENV. Trimming stripped 0 bases from V and 1 base from J, with 7 bases between. In DNA, the CDR3 is TGTGCCAGCAGCCAATCTCGAAGCGCCAAAAACATTCAGTACTTC. Its translation: CASSQSRSAKNIQYF.

For the CDR3, the DNA is TGTGCCAGCAGTGAAGCGAGGCCTTTCAGCTATAATTCACCCCTCCACTTT. This codes for CASSEARPFSYNSPLHF. The rearrangement links TRBV2 to TRBJ1-6, with D unresolved. V lost 0 bases and J 3 bases, leaving 12 bases between the germline ends. CDR1 and CDR2 from the germline V gene are SNHLY and FYNNEI. CDR3 length equals 17 residues.

The chain uses TRBV5-1 and TRBJ2-5; TRBD2 agrees at 11 bases. This CDR3 is 15 amino acids long. CDR1 and CDR2 (germline): SGHRS, YFSETQ. V shed 4 bases and J 1 base; nucleotides not matched to a gene: 3. CDR3 in DNA: TGCGCCAGCAGCCGACTAGCGGGACGCCAAGAGACCCAGTACTTC. Amino acid sequence: CASSRLAGRQETQYF.

In this sample, this clonotype turned up a few times. The chain is built from TRBV7-9 and TRBJ2-3; 10 nucleotides line up with TRBD2. The CDR3 totals 17 residues. Per germline, CDR1 SEHNR and CDR2 FQNEAQ (reference sequence). Trimming took 2 bases from V and 6 from J; bases not matched to a gene: 11. As DNA, the CDR3 is TGTGCCAGCAGCTTACAACTAGCGGGGATCGACTTGGATACGCAGTATTTT. Amino acid sequence: CASSLQLAGIDLDTQYF.

This clonotype was counted at least ten times. The V and J genes are TRBV15 and TRBJ2-5; maybe TRBD1 (5 bases). Trimming left V 5 bases short and J 1 base short, with 8 bases between. Germline CDR1 is LNHNV and CDR2 is YYDKDF (reference sequence). CDR3 size: 13 residues. CDR3 in amino acids: CATSRDSQETQYF. The CDR3 DNA reads as TGTGCCACCAGCCGCGACAGCCAAGAGACCCAGTACTTC. The complete variable domain, with remaining parts taken from reference TRBV15 and TRBJ2-5, reads DAMVIQNPRYQVTQFGKPVTLSCSQTLNHNVMYWYQQKSSQAPKLLFHYYDKDFNNEADTPDNFQSRRPNTSFCFLDIRSPGLGDTAMYLCATSRDSQETQYFGPGTRLLVL.